Below, 10 T cell receptor beta chains from the same sample are listed, as sequenced in a study of T cells in Graves' hyperthyroidism and ophthalmopathy. It was RNA transcripts that yielded the amplified TCR beta CDR3 regions. HTBI primers were used for first-round RT-PCR of the TCR CDR3. TCRdb re-called the multiplex PCR reads through MiXCR, storing one row per CDR3 protein. The sample holds 250,000 or so distinct CDR3 sequences, about 16% seen once. Sequencing input: blood. The receptors were sampled from a woman aged 50 to 60 with Graves' hyperthyroidism that later progressed to Graves' ophthalmopathy.

This clonotype was recorded at least ten times. This chain joins TRBV2 and TRBJ2-5; the D is unclear. The CDR3 covers 14 residues. The V gene lost 6 bases and the J gene lost 4 bases, with 15 bases spanning the gap. Germline CDR1 is SNHLY and CDR2 is FYNNEI. The CDR3 nucleotides are TGTGCCAGCAGCCCCCCCCCAAATACAGAGACCCAGTACTTC. Protein: CASSPPPNTETQYF.

This clonotype has ten or more counts. The chain combines TRBV5-5 with TRBJ2-5; D unresolved. This CDR3 has 12 residues. Germline V lookup: CDR1 SGHKS, CDR2 YYEKEE (reference sequence). V lost 4 bases and J lost 5, with 9 bases in between. Here the CDR3 reads CASSRDAETQYF. In nucleotides, the CDR3 is TGTGCCAGCAGCCGCGACGCGGAGACCCAGTACTTC.

This clonotype was seen many times. The chain couples TRBV19 to TRBJ1-1; D is uncertain. The CDR3 is 14 residues long. Trimming took off 5 bases at V and 1 base at J, with 11 bases between the two ends. CDR1 is LNHDA and CDR2 is SQIVND in the germline V gene (reference sequence). Written as DNA, the CDR3 is TGTGCCAGTAGTCTAGGCAGGAAGAACACTGAAGCTTTCTTT. Protein sequence: CASSLGRKNTEAFF.

In its sample, this clonotype was seen many times. The gene calls are TRBV18 and TRBJ2-3, with D perhaps matching TRBD1 (5 bases). The length of the CDR3 is 14 residues. From germline, CDR1 is KGHSH and CDR2 LQKENI. Deletions cut 5 bases from V and 2 bases from J, with 11 bases between. This chain's CDR3 is CASSSDRFTDTQYF. For the CDR3, the DNA is TGTGCCAGCTCATCTGACAGATTCACAGATACGCAGTATTTT. The entire variable domain, with the rest obtained from reference TRBV18 and TRBJ2-3, is as follows: NAGVMQNPRHLVRRRGQEARLRCSPMKGHSHVYWYRQLPEEGLKFMVYLQKENIIDESGMPKERFSAEFPKEGPSILRIQQVVRGDSAAYFCASSSDRFTDTQYFGPGTRLTVL.

The table lists this clonotype with many counts. The chain employs TRBV5-1 and TRBJ2-1, with D perhaps TRBD1 (6 bases). V was shortened by 2 bases and J by 1 base, with 13 bases between the two germline ends. CDR3 length: 16 residues. Germline loops: CDR1 SGHRS, CDR2 YFSETQ. The CDR3 DNA reads as TGCGCCAGCAGCTTATCCAACAGGGCTTCCTACAATGAGCAGTTCTTC. Protein: CASSLSNRASYNEQFF.

Ten or more counts support this clonotype. CDR3 DNA: TGCAGTGCTAGAGCACCCGTCGATTCTGGAAACACCATATATTTT. Amino acid sequence: CSARAPVDSGNTIYF. The gene calls are TRBV20-1 and TRBJ1-3; D unresolved. The CDR3 is 15 residues long. The V end lost 1 base, the J end lost 1 base, and 11 bases lay between the germline ends. CDR1 and CDR2 from the germline V gene are DFQATT and SNEGSKA (reference sequence).

There are many counts of this clonotype. The V and J genes are TRBV6-1 and TRBJ1-4, with D unclear. V was trimmed by 1 base and J by 8 bases, leaving 11 bases between them. CDR3 length: 14 residues. The germline V gene has CDR1 MNHNS and CDR2 SASEGT. Here the CDR3 reads CASSEVRSAEKLFF. As DNA, the CDR3 is TGTGCCAGCAGTGAAGTGCGGAGCGCGGAAAAACTGTTTTTT.

This clonotype was observed a handful of times. J is TRBJ1-1 and V is TRBV20-1; the D gene is possibly TRBD1 (6 bases). This CDR3 comprises 12 residues. Trimming pared 0 bases from V and 8 bases from J, leaving 10 bases between. Germline assignment: CDR1 DFQATT and CDR2 SNEGSKA (reference sequence). CDR3 protein: CSAREGTTEAFF. The CDR3 DNA sequence: TGCAGTGCTAGAGAGGGGACAACCGAAGCTTTCTTT.

This clonotype was seen ten or more times. The rearrangement joins TRBV5-1 to TRBJ1-2; 7 bases match TRBD1. The CDR3 has 16 residues. The junction had 7 bases not matched to a gene; V was cut back by 2 bases and J by 0 bases. Germline CDR1 reads SGHRS; CDR2 reads YFSETQ. The CDR3 DNA follows: TGCGCCAGCAGCTTCGAGACAGGGATAGCTAACTATGGCTACACCTTC. It is translated as CASSFETGIANYGYTF. The whole variable domain, remainder taken from reference TRBV5-1 and TRBJ1-2, is KAGVTQTPRYLIKTRGQQVTLSCSPISGHRSVSWYQQTPGQGLQFLFEYFSETQRNKGNFPGRFSGRQFSNSRSEMNVSTLELGDSALYLCASSFETGIANYGYTFGSGTRLTVV.

This clonotype has ten or more counts. The rearrangement links TRBV28 to TRBJ1-6; no clear D. The CDR3 has 15 amino acids. The V gene lost 4 bases and the J gene lost 3 bases, with 10 bases spanning the gap. Germline assignment: CDR1 MDHEN and CDR2 SYDVKM. The CDR3 nucleotides read TGTGCCAGCAGTTATCCCGGCAACTATAATTCACCCCTCCACTTT. Translation: CASSYPGNYNSPLHF.